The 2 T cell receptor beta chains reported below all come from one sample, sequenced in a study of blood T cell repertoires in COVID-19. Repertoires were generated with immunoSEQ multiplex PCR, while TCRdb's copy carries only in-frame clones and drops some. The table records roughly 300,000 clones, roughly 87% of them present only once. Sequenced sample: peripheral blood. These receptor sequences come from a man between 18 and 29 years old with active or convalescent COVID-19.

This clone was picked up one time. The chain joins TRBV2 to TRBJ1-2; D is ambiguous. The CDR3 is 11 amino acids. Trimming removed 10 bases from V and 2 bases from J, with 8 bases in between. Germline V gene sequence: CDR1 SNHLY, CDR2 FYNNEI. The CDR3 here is CATLRNYGYTF. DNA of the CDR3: TGTGCCACCCTCCGGAACTATGGCTACACCTTC.

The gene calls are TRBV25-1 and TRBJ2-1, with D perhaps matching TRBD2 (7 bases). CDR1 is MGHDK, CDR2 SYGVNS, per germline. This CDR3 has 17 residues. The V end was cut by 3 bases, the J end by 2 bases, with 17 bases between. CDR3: CASSDPNGGATYNEQFF. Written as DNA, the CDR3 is TGTGCCAGCAGTGACCCCAATGGGGGGGCCACCTACAATGAGCAGTTCTTC.